This entry lists 3 T cell receptor beta chains sequenced from one sample in a study of prognosis after radiotherapy for stage I lung cancer. Starting from genomic DNA, TCR beta CDR3 was amplified through two-round multiplex PCR. During first-round PCR, primers specific to each TRBV and TRBJ gene were used. TCRdb independently ran MiXCR on the multiplex PCR reads; one entry per CDR3 protein. Counted here are fewer than 65,000 distinct CDR3 sequences, approximately 30% occurring once; the ten biggest clones make up 9.2%. This sample comprised PBMCs, obtained before or after stereotactic body radiation therapy (not recorded which). The receptors shown here come from a donor aged 50 or older with non-small cell lung cancer.

The V and J genes are TRBV5-1 and TRBJ2-2; weak D call: TRBD1 (5 bases). Per the germline V gene, CDR1 is SGHRS and CDR2 is YFSETQ. The V and J ends lost 0 bases and 6 bases respectively, with 6 bases between them. The CDR3 sequence is 13 residues long. The chain's CDR3 is CASSLEGAGELFF. As DNA, the CDR3 is TGCGCCAGCAGCTTGGAAGGGGCCGGGGAGCTGTTTTTT.

At least ten counts were recorded for this clonotype. This chain joins TRBV7-2 and TRBJ2-2, with D perhaps matching TRBD1 or TRBD2 (5 bases each). Between the trimmed V and J ends, which lost 5 bases and 8 bases, there was a span of 21 bases. Per the germline V gene, CDR1 is SGHTA and CDR2 is FQGNSA. The CDR3 is made up of 16 amino acids. The CDR3 protein is CASSPFQGVGRGELFF. The CDR3 coding sequence is TGTGCCAGCAGCCCATTCCAGGGAGTTGGAAGAGGGGAGCTGTTTTTT.

This clonotype was counted ten times or more. The chain combines TRBV7-2 with TRBJ1-2; a weak D match, TRBD1 (6 bases). Trimming shortened V by 10 bases and J by 4 bases, and 16 bases separated the two germline ends. The CDR3 is 13 amino acids. CDR1 and CDR2 from the germline V gene are SGHTA and FQGNSA. The CDR3 sequence: CATLGGFGYGYTF. As DNA, the CDR3 is TGTGCCACCCTGGGGGGCTTTGGCTATGGCTACACCTTC.